Below, 24 T cell receptor beta chains from the same sample are listed, as sequenced in a study of human T cells and chemical hapten exposure. TCRdb ran MiXCR on the RACE reads and lists one entry per CDR3 protein. In the table there are approximately 110,000 distinct CDR3 sequences, less than 40% of which are singletons. Sample time point: patch test 3, about 24 weeks after DPC sensitization. Treatment of the sample: therapeutic diphenylcyclopropenone sensitization with weekly scalp DPC. The material sequenced was whole blood, taken in connection with sensitization to the hapten diphenylcyclopropenone (DPC). The receptors were gathered from a man in his forties with alopecia areata. Some clones in this sample may be carry-over from other donors' samples.

The V and J genes are TRBV24-1 and TRBJ2-7; tentative D call: TRBD1 (5 bases). CDR3 size: 13 residues. V was trimmed by 3 bases and J by 2 bases, leaving 7 bases between them. Germline-derived CDR1 and CDR2 are KGHDR and SFDVKD. The CDR3 bases are TGTGCCACCAGTGATACAGGCCCCTACGAGCAGTACGTC. Amino acids: CATSDTGPYEQYV.

The J gene is TRBJ2-3, the V gene TRBV7-2, with a tentative D call TRBD2 (6 bases). The germline V gene encodes CDR1 SGHTA and CDR2 FQGNSA. V shed 6 bases and J shed 7 bases, with 14 bases lying between them. The CDR3 sequence is 13 residues long. This chain's CDR3 is CASRPGTSYTQYF. DNA of the CDR3: TGTGCCAGCAGGCCCGGGACTTCTTATACGCAGTATTTT.

A few counts support this clonotype. The chain combines TRBV5-1 with TRBJ2-7, with 7 bases aligning to TRBD1. V lost 5 bases and J lost 0; bases outside the gene matches: 5. CDR1 and CDR2 (germline): SGHRS, YFSETQ. The CDR3 loop spans 14 amino acids. CDR3 protein: CASSLQGSSYEQYF. The CDR3 coding sequence is TGCGCCAGCAGTCTACAGGGGAGCTCCTACGAGCAGTACTTC.

This sequence joins TRBV20-1 and TRBJ2-1; TRBD2 aligns across 14 bases. V gave up 6 bases and J gave up 3 bases; unmatched junction bases: 7. CDR3 size: 16 residues. Germline CDR1 is DFQATT and CDR2 is SNEGSKA (reference sequence). The CDR3 protein is CSATRLAGGRYNEQFF. The CDR3 DNA sequence: TGCAGTGCCACCAGACTAGCGGGAGGGCGCTACAATGAGCAGTTCTTC.

J is TRBJ2-5 and V is TRBV10-3; 8 nucleotides align to TRBD1. In germline, CDR1 is ENHRY, CDR2 SYGVKD. V lost 8 bases and J lost 3; bases outside the gene matches: 2. CDR3 size: 12 residues. The CDR3 DNA is TGTGCCATCTCGGACAGGGAAGAGACCCAGTACTTC. Translation: CAISDREETQYF.

The gene calls are TRBV11-3 and TRBJ2-5; D may be TRBD1 (7 bases). CDR3 length equals 13 residues. Trimming took 8 bases from V and 1 from J, leaving 11 bases between them. Germline V CDR1 and CDR2: SGHNT, YENEEA. CDR3 nucleotide sequence: TGTGCCAGCTCGGGGGACAGCCAAGAGACCCAGTACTTC. It is translated as CASSGDSQETQYF.

This clonotype was recorded a few times. The chain combines TRBV5-6 with TRBJ1-5; 11 bases are shared with TRBD1. Germline V gene sequence: CDR1 SGHDT, CDR2 YYEEEE. Trimming cost V 1 base and J 2 bases; bases outside gene matches: 5. This CDR3 is built from 17 residues. The CDR3 reads CASSLSPGQGGNQPQHF. The CDR3 DNA follows: TGTGCCAGCAGCTTGTCCCCGGGACAGGGGGGCAATCAGCCCCAGCATTTT.

The CDR3 DNA reads as TGTGCCAGCAGAGAGTTTGGAACAATCGGGAGCTCCTACAATGAGCAGTTCTTC. Amino acids: CASREFGTIGSSYNEQFF. This sequence joins TRBV28 and TRBJ2-1, with D tentatively TRBD2 (6 bases). The ends were cut back, 6 bases at V and 0 bases at J, with 21 bases in the middle. The CDR3 is 18 residues long. In germline, CDR1 is MDHEN, CDR2 SYDVKM. Combining the CDR3 with reference TRBV28 and TRBJ2-1 gives the whole variable domain DVKVTQSSRYLVKRTGEKVFLECVQDMDHENMFWYRQDPGLGLRLIYFSYDVKMKEKGDIPEGYSVSREKKERFSLILESASTNQTSMYLCASREFGTIGSSYNEQFFGPGTRLTVL.

This chain joins TRBV20-1 and TRBJ2-3; 10 bases line up with TRBD2. With V trimmed by 3 bases and J by 3 bases, 3 bases remained unmatched. CDR1 DFQATT and CDR2 SNEGSKA come from the germline V gene (reference sequence). This CDR3 spans 14 amino acids. The CDR3 coding sequence is TGCAGTGCTAGTCTAGCGGGAGTAACAGATACGCAGTATTTT. Translated: CSASLAGVTDTQYF.

This chain uses TRBV28 with TRBJ2-3, with TRBD1 matching 9 bases. The germline V gene encodes CDR1 MDHEN and CDR2 SYDVKM. The CDR3 totals 14 residues. Losses at the gene ends were 5 bases for V and 2 bases for J; bases not matched to a gene: 2. The CDR3 loop reads CASSRDRATDTQYF. The DNA of the CDR3 is TGTGCCAGCAGTAGGGACAGGGCCACAGATACGCAGTATTTT.

The J gene is TRBJ2-7, the V gene TRBV7-9; 12 bases map to TRBD2. The V gene end was trimmed by 5 bases and the J gene end by 2 bases; junction bases not matched to a gene: 4. The CDR3 spans 15 residues. Per the germline V gene, CDR1 is SEHNR and CDR2 is FQNEAQ (reference sequence). CDR3 nucleotides: TGTGCCAGCAGCCGGGGACTAGCGGGTACCTACGAGCAGTACGTC. Translating gives CASSRGLAGTYEQYV.

J is TRBJ2-3 and V is TRBV4-2; D remains unclear. CDR1 LGHNA and CDR2 YNFKEQ come from the germline V gene. Trimming cost V 4 bases and J 2 bases, with 7 bases left between them. This CDR3 region has 13 residues. The CDR3 coding sequence is TGTGCCAGCAGCCCCCTGATCACAGATACGCAGTATTTT. This codes for CASSPLITDTQYF.

V is TRBV20-1 and J is TRBJ2-1, with D hard to call. The length of the CDR3 is 12 residues. CDR1 is DFQATT and CDR2 is SNEGSKA in the germline V gene (reference sequence). V gave up 1 base and J gave up 5 bases, with 6 bases separating them. The CDR3 region is CSARGADNEQFF. DNA for the CDR3: TGCAGTGCTAGAGGGGCCGACAATGAGCAGTTCTTC.

The chain couples TRBV6-1 to TRBJ2-3; a weak D match, TRBD2 (6 bases). CDR1 is MNHNS and CDR2 is SASEGT in the germline V gene. The CDR3 contains 14 residues. The V end was cut by 7 bases, the J end by 0 bases, with 11 bases between. Here the CDR3 DNA reads TGTGCCAGCATGTTAGCGGCTAGCACAGATACGCAGTATTTT. Its protein is CASMLAASTDTQYF.

This clonotype was found a few times. The chain joins TRBV12-3 or TRBV12-4 to TRBJ2-6, with a weak D call TRBD2 (6 bases). V lost 5 bases, J lost 1 base, and 9 bases lay in between. This CDR3 is 15 amino acids long. CDR3: CASSGTGSGANVLTF. In nucleotides, the CDR3 is TGTGCCAGCAGTGGGACTGGATCTGGGGCCAACGTCCTGACTTTC.

CDR3 nucleotides: TGTGCCAGCAGTGGGGGAAAAGGGGAAGAGTCCTACGAGCAGTACGTC. Protein: CASSGGKGEESYEQYV. The gene calls are TRBV2 and TRBJ2-7, with a tentative D call TRBD1 (5 bases). V was trimmed by 4 bases and J by 1 base, leaving 17 bases between them. The CDR3 loop spans 16 amino acids. Germline V gives CDR1 SNHLY, CDR2 FYNNEI.

In its sample, this clonotype was seen a few times. The V gene is TRBV25-1, the J gene TRBJ2-7; 7 positions agree with TRBD1. The CDR3 covers 13 residues. V lost 7 bases, J lost 6 bases, and 9 bases stayed unmatched. Germline V gives CDR1 MGHDK, CDR2 SYGVNS. Here the CDR3 DNA reads TGTGCCAGCAAGAAGGGGGCGCTCCCCGAGCAGTACTTC. It is translated as CASKKGALPEQYF.

This clonotype was observed a few times. The chain recombines TRBV7-9 with TRBJ2-7, with D uncertain. The germline V and J ends were trimmed by 3 bases and 4 bases, with 7 bases remaining between them. The V gene's germline CDR1 is SEHNR and CDR2 FQNEAQ (reference sequence). CDR3 length: 12 residues. CDR3 in amino acids: CASSFSTYEQYV. CDR3 nucleotide sequence: TGTGCCAGCAGCTTTTCGACATACGAGCAGTACGTC.

This clonotype showed up just a few times. The chain links TRBV24-1 to TRBJ2-5; TRBD2 is a possible D gene (5 bases). Germline CDR1 is KGHDR and CDR2 is SFDVKD. The CDR3 is 13 residues long. The V end lost 9 bases, the J end lost 0 bases, and 10 bases lay between the germline ends. The CDR3 region has the DNA TGTGCCACCCGGGGTCTATACCAAGAGACCCAGTACTTC. Translated, it gives CATRGLYQETQYF.

This clonotype was seen only a few times. The rearrangement joins TRBV7-2 to TRBJ2-3; D gene ambiguous. V was shortened by 2 bases and J by 1 base, with 4 bases between the two germline ends. The CDR3 sequence is 13 residues long. Looked up from germline, CDR1 is SGHTA and CDR2 is FQGNSA. Here the CDR3 reads CASSLWGTDTQYF. The CDR3 DNA is TGTGCCAGCAGCTTATGGGGCACAGATACGCAGTATTTT.

This sequence joins TRBV20-1 and TRBJ2-6; 10 bases fit TRBD1. The germline CDR1 and CDR2 sequences are DFQATT and SNEGSKA (reference sequence). The V gene end was trimmed by 6 bases and the J gene end by 0 bases; junction bases not matched to a gene: 5. The CDR3 is 16 residues long. CDR3 in amino acids: CSARDRGSSGANVLTF. The CDR3 coding sequence is TGCAGTGCCCGGGACAGGGGAAGCTCTGGGGCCAACGTCCTGACTTTC.

This rearrangement joins TRBV29-1 to TRBJ2-5, with D possibly being TRBD1 (6 bases). Germline values: CDR1 SQVTM, CDR2 ANQGSEA. The V and J ends lost 6 bases and 1 base respectively, with 9 bases between them. The CDR3 is made up of 12 amino acids. CDR3 in amino acids: CSVLTGQETQYF. CDR3 sequence (DNA): TGCAGCGTCTTGACAGGCCAAGAGACCCAGTACTTC.

The genes are TRBV28 and TRBJ2-3, with TRBD2 identical over 10 bases. Germline V gene lookup returns CDR1 MDHEN and CDR2 SYDVKM. The CDR3 spans 14 residues. The CDR3 DNA reads TGTGCGACCGGGACTAGCGTGCGGGCAGATACGCAGTATTTT. It is translated as CATGTSVRADTQYF.

This clonotype was detected a few times. The gene calls are TRBV30 and TRBJ1-1, with D perhaps TRBD1 (5 bases). V was clipped by 3 bases and J by 0 bases, with 11 bases between them. CDR1 and CDR2 from the germline V gene are GTSNPN and SVGIG (reference sequence). The CDR3 is 14 residues long. CDR3 bases: TGTGCCTGGAGGAAGGGACGGATGAACACTGAAGCTTTCTTT. Its translation is CAWRKGRMNTEAFF.